The sequence of this T cell receptor beta chain was determined in a study of vaccination effects on CD4 cells after COVID-19. Clones were sequenced by immunoSEQ multiplex PCR, and TCRdb holds only the in-frame ones, with some missing. The sample comprises about 73,000 clones, over 65% of which are singletons, and approximately 2% rests with the top ten. Notes on the study in general: Healthy vaccine recipients' vaccine-induced clones were almost all SARS-CoV-2 mono-reactive. Marked clonal contraction of both clone types appeared late after vaccination.

At the end of 10 days of culture, CD4+ T cells were isolated. Participants completed two doses of the BNT162b2 or mRNA-1273 vaccine. Points on this clone: Antigen: not known.

V lost 7 bases and J 2 bases, leaving 7 bases between the germline ends. The CDR3 has 12 amino acids. Germline CDR1 is MNHEY and CDR2 is SVGAGI. This receptor was identified in a human donor who received a COVID-19 vaccine. The chain is built from TRBV6-5 and TRBJ2-3; D unclear. The sample here was CD4+ T cells from PBMCs cultured without peptide, taken after COVID-19 vaccination. CDR3 DNA sequence: TGTGCCAGCAAAGGGTCCACAGATACGCAGTATTTT. Translating gives CASKGSTDTQYF.